One and the same sample provided the 12 T cell receptor beta chains below, sequenced in a study of shared clonotypes between healthy human individuals. TCRdb's copy holds only in-frame clones and misses some; the assay was immunoSEQ multiplex PCR. The sample lists around 2.1 million clones, just over 90% occurring once. Only CD45RO-negative cells positively selected for CCR7 counted as naive CD8 cells, so terminally differentiated effector memory CD45RA+ cells were excluded. Sequencing was done on a sample of naive CD8+ T cells from PBMCs. The receptors come from a man younger than 35 in good health. Some clones in this sample may be carry-over from other donors' samples.

This clone was picked up a small number of times. Other DNA sequences in the sample encode the same CDR3. V gene TRBV6-5 combines with J gene TRBJ2-5; D not certain. V shed 2 bases and J shed 3 bases, with 7 bases lying between them. This CDR3 contains 13 residues. CDR1 and CDR2 from the germline V gene are MNHEY and SVGAGI. DNA for the CDR3: TGTGCCAGCAGTTACGACGGAGAAGAGACCCAGTACTTC. It is translated as CASSYDGEETQYF.

In DNA, the CDR3 is TGTGCCAGCAGTTCGTCTCTACAGGGACCCATCCCTAGCGGTCCCTACGAGCAGTACTTC. Translation gives CASSSSLQGPIPSGPYEQYF. The chain employs TRBV28 and TRBJ2-7, with D tentatively TRBD2 (7 bases). The CDR3 is 20 residues long. CDR1 is MDHEN and CDR2 is SYDVKM in the germline V gene. Trimming pared 4 bases from V and 2 bases from J, leaving 30 bases between. The full variable domain, completed using reference TRBV28 and TRBJ2-7, is DVKVTQSSRYLVKRTGEKVFLECVQDMDHENMFWYRQDPGLGLRLIYFSYDVKMKEKGDIPEGYSVSREKKERFSLILESASTNQTSMYLCASSSSLQGPIPSGPYEQYFGPGTRLTVT.

The chain has TRBV6-5 and TRBJ2-7; weak D call: TRBD1 (6 bases). CDR1 and CDR2 (germline): MNHEY, SVGAGI. The ends were cut back, 8 bases at V and 3 bases at J, with 20 bases in the middle. The CDR3 totals 15 residues. The CDR3 sequence: CASRALNRVNYEQYF. In DNA, the CDR3 is TGTGCCAGCCGCGCGCTTAACAGGGTTAACTACGAGCAGTACTTC.

The chain uses TRBV4-2 and TRBJ2-2, with 9 bases aligning to TRBD2. Germline V gives CDR1 LGHNA, CDR2 YNFKEQ. V was pared by 1 base and J by 7 bases, with 10 bases of the junction left unmatched. This CDR3 region has 17 residues. The CDR3 nucleotides read TGTGCCAGCAGCCAAGTATCAGCGGGAGGACAATACGGGGAGCTGTTTTTT. Amino acid sequence: CASSQVSAGGQYGELFF.

The chain has TRBV7-2 and TRBJ2-1; TRBD2 might be the D (5 bases). The CDR3 contains 17 residues. The V gene's germline CDR1 is SGHTA and CDR2 FQGNSA. Trimming pared 4 bases from V and 1 base from J, leaving 17 bases between. The CDR3 here is CASSSIPTSLSYNEQFF. CDR3 DNA sequence: TGTGCCAGCAGCTCGATCCCAACTAGTCTGTCCTACAATGAGCAGTTCTTC.

This chain links TRBV5-4 with TRBJ2-3, with 8 bases aligning to TRBD2. Germline values: CDR1 SGHNT, CDR2 YYREEE (reference sequence). V lost 2 bases, J lost 6 bases, and 8 bases stayed unmatched. This CDR3 is 15 amino acids long. CDR3 in amino acids: CASSLALAAVDTQYF. Here the CDR3 DNA reads TGTGCCAGCAGCTTAGCACTAGCGGCCGTGGATACGCAGTATTTT.

In its sample, this clone was seen once. The genes are TRBV4-1 and TRBJ2-3; no clear D gene. The V and J ends lost 2 bases and 11 bases respectively, with 20 bases between them. The CDR3 spans 15 residues. Looked up from germline, CDR1 is MGHRA and CDR2 is YSYEKL. The CDR3: CASSQRHEGDWEQYF. In DNA form, the CDR3 reads TGCGCCAGCAGCCAACGGCACGAAGGAGACTGGGAGCAGTATTTT.

The V call is TRBV27, the J call TRBJ1-5; no reliable D call. V lost 3 bases to trimming and J lost 3 bases, with 6 bases between them. CDR1 MNHEY and CDR2 SMNVEV come from the germline V gene (reference sequence). The CDR3 loop spans 13 amino acids. The CDR3 loop is CASSFSFNQPQHF. DNA of the CDR3: TGTGCCAGCAGTTTCAGCTTCAATCAGCCCCAGCATTTT.

As regards this clone: Other DNA sequences of this sample code for an identical CDR3. CDR3 sequence: CASSLGSSYEQYF. The CDR3 bases are TGTGCCAGCAGCTTGGGAAGTTCCTACGAGCAGTACTTC. The chain carries TRBV5-6 and TRBJ2-7; D uncertain. The CDR3 loop spans 13 amino acids. V lost 0 bases and J 1 base, leaving 5 bases between the germline ends. CDR1 and CDR2 (germline): SGHDT, YYEEEE. The entire variable domain, with the rest obtained from reference TRBV5-6 and TRBJ2-7, is as follows: DAGVTQSPTHLIKTRGQQVTLRCSPKSGHDTVSWYQQALGQGPQFIFQYYEEEERQRGNFPDRFSGHQFPNYSSELNVNALLLGDSALYLCASSLGSSYEQYFGPGTRLTVT.

The genes are TRBV28 and TRBJ1-1, with D tentatively TRBD1 (6 bases). The length of the CDR3 is 18 residues. V lost 3 bases and J lost 8, with 28 bases in between. CDR1 is MDHEN, CDR2 SYDVKM, per germline. The CDR3 region is CASSFSPRGQGTLLEAFF. The CDR3, as DNA: TGTGCCAGCAGTTTCTCCCCCCGGGGGCAGGGGACCCTCCTAGAAGCTTTCTTT.

As concerns this clone: Other DNA sequences in the sample encode the same CDR3. CDR3 coding DNA: TGTGCCAGCAGTTTTAGTTACGAGCAGTACTTC. Translated: CASSFSYEQYF. The V gene is TRBV28, the J gene TRBJ2-7; D is undetermined. Germline CDR1 and CDR2: MDHEN and SYDVKM. There are 11 residues in the CDR3. V was pared by 3 bases and J by 4 bases, with 4 bases between.

The rearrangement joins TRBV30 to TRBJ2-5; TRBD2 is a possible D gene (5 bases). Germline V gene data show CDR1 as GTSNPN and CDR2 as SVGIG (reference sequence). This CDR3 has 14 amino acids. Trimming took off 4 bases at V and 5 bases at J, with 17 bases between the two ends. The CDR3 loop reads CAWTATSTEETQYF. The CDR3 bases are TGTGCCTGGACGGCTACTAGTACCGAGGAGACCCAGTACTTC.